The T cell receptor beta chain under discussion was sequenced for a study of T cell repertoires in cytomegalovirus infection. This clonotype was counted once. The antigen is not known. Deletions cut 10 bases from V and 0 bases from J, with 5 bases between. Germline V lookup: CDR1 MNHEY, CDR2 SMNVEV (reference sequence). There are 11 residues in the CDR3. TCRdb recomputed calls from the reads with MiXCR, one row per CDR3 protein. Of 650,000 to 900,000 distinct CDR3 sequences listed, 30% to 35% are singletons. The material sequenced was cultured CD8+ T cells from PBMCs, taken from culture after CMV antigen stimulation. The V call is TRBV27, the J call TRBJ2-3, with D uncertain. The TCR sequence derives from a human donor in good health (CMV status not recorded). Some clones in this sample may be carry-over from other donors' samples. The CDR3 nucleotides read TGTGCCACAGAAAGCACAGATACGCAGTATTTT. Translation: CATESTDTQYF.